The 26 T cell receptor beta chains below come from one sample, sequenced in a study of Tregs in tolerant kidney transplant recipients. Using immunoSEQ multiplex PCR, the repertoire was profiled, and TCRdb retains in-frame clones only, with some absent. The table includes about 100,000 clones, roughly 93% detected once. The sequenced sample was CD4+ T cells from blood, obtained before the transplant. All receptors derive from a human donor who received a combined kidney and bone marrow transplant.

The V call is TRBV19, the J call TRBJ1-4; D gene unclear. The CDR3 is 15 amino acids. V gave up 3 bases and J gave up 3 bases, with 11 bases separating them. Germline CDR1 LNHDA, CDR2 SQIVND (reference sequence). The CDR3 here is CASSIPRAANEKLFF. In nucleotides, the CDR3 is TGTGCCAGTAGTATCCCCCGCGCCGCTAATGAAAAACTGTTTTTT.

The count of this clone is one. The genes are TRBV9 and TRBJ1-1, with D possibly TRBD1 on 5 matching bases. CDR1 SGDLS and CDR2 YYNGEE come from the germline V gene. This CDR3 is built from 15 residues. Trimming took 0 bases from V and 2 from J, leaving 11 bases between them. The chain's CDR3 is CASSVVTGRNTEAFF. CDR3 nucleotides: TGTGCCAGCAGCGTAGTAACAGGCCGAAACACTGAAGCTTTCTTT.

The chain links TRBV7-2 to TRBJ1-2; unclear D gene. Germline CDR1 is SGHTA and CDR2 is FQGNSA. V lost 3 bases and J lost 3, with 8 bases in between. This CDR3 spans 13 amino acids. The CDR3 loop is CASSLRQYYGYTF. CDR3 bases: TGTGCCAGCAGCTTGAGGCAGTACTATGGCTACACCTTC. Together with reference TRBV7-2 and TRBJ1-2, the CDR3 gives the full variable domain: GAGVSQSPSNKVTEKGKDVELRCDPISGHTALYWYRQSLGQGLEFLIYFQGNSAPDKSGLPSDRFSAERTGGSVSTLTIQRTQQEDSAVYLCASSLRQYYGYTFGSGTRLTVV.

This sequence joins TRBV6-6 and TRBJ2-2; D perhaps matches TRBD2 (6 bases). Germline lookup yields CDR1 MNHNY and CDR2 SVGAGI (reference sequence). CDR3 length: 15 amino acids. V was pared by 7 bases and J by 4 bases, with 16 bases between. The CDR3 spells CASTHAWRGTGELFF. For the CDR3, the DNA is TGTGCCAGCACCCATGCCTGGCGGGGCACCGGGGAGCTGTTTTTT.

This sequence joins TRBV7-6 and TRBJ2-7, with a tentative D call TRBD1 (5 bases). Germline loops: CDR1 SGHVS, CDR2 FNYEAQ. The CDR3 length is 14 residues. Trimming removed 3 bases from V and 0 bases from J, with 9 bases in between. The CDR3 bases are TGTGCCAGCAGCTTCTGGGGCCCCTCCTACGAGCAGTACTTC. It specifies CASSFWGPSYEQYF.

This chain connects TRBV4-3 to TRBJ2-4; 7 bases are a match to TRBD2. Germline trimming cut 3 bases from V and 9 bases from J; bases unmatched to any gene: 2. This CDR3 spans 12 amino acids. The germline CDR1 and CDR2 sequences are LGHNA and YSLEER. The CDR3: CASSQGGSIQYF. The CDR3 DNA reads as TGCGCCAGCAGCCAGGGCGGGAGCATTCAGTACTTC.

V is TRBV6-5 and J is TRBJ2-1, with D possibly matching TRBD1 (5 bases). In germline, CDR1 is MNHEY, CDR2 SVGAGI. Trimming pared 2 bases from V and 6 bases from J, leaving 8 bases between. The CDR3 is 13 residues long. This CDR3 reads CASSYVQGNEQFF. The CDR3 DNA follows: TGTGCCAGCAGTTACGTGCAGGGCAATGAGCAGTTCTTC.

The V call is TRBV5-1, the J call TRBJ2-7; TRBD2 agrees at 12 bases. This CDR3 is built from 16 residues. Germline V gene data show CDR1 as SGHRS and CDR2 as YFSETQ. The J segment lost 5 bases and the V segment lost 1 base, leaving 7 bases of the junction unmatched. CDR3 protein: CASSLRSSGRADEQYF. DNA for the CDR3: TGCGCCAGCAGCTTGCGGTCTAGCGGGAGGGCGGACGAGCAGTACTTC.

The V and J genes are TRBV27 and TRBJ1-5; D remains ambiguous. This CDR3 is built from 13 residues. V was trimmed by 6 bases and J by 0 bases, leaving 6 bases between them. Looked up from germline, CDR1 is MNHEY and CDR2 is SMNVEV (reference sequence). CDR3 sequence: CASRSHSNQPQHF. In nucleotides, the CDR3 is TGTGCCAGCAGAAGCCATAGCAATCAGCCCCAGCATTTT.

This chain connects TRBV5-4 to TRBJ2-1, with 8 bases identical to TRBD2. The CDR3 sequence is 12 residues long. The V and J ends lost 3 bases and 14 bases, in that order; junction bases with no gene match: 7. Germline V lookup: CDR1 SGHNT, CDR2 YYREEE (reference sequence). The CDR3 nucleotides read TGTGCCAGCAGCTCGGGAGGGCCGGGAAAGTTCTTC. Amino acid sequence: CASSSGGPGKFF. The full variable domain, its missing parts supplied by reference TRBV5-4 and TRBJ2-1, is ETGVTQSPTHLIKTRGQQVTLRCSSQSGHNTVSWYQQALGQGPQFIFQYYREEENGRGNFPPRFSGLQFPNYSSELNVNALELDDSALYLCASSSGGPGKFFGPGTRLTVL.

The V and J genes are TRBV7-2 and TRBJ2-7; TRBD1 might be the D (6 bases). V was trimmed by 5 bases and J by 5 bases, leaving 22 bases between them. Germline V gene data show CDR1 as SGHTA and CDR2 as FQGNSA. There are 16 residues in the CDR3. CDR3 protein: CASSHRATKRDHEQYF. The CDR3 DNA reads as TGTGCCAGCAGCCACAGGGCGACGAAACGGGACCACGAGCAGTACTTC.

V and J are TRBV7-2 and TRBJ2-3; 12 bases line up with TRBD2. CDR1 and CDR2 from the germline V gene are SGHTA and FQGNSA. V shed 5 bases and J 1 base; nucleotides not matched to a gene: 13. The CDR3 covers 19 residues. The CDR3: CASSLPGLAGWDGTDTQYF. CDR3 bases: TGTGCCAGCAGCCTACCGGGACTAGCGGGCTGGGACGGCACAGATACGCAGTATTTT.

This clone appeared a single time. V usage is TRBV7-3 and J usage is TRBJ2-3; TRBD2 matches 9 bases. CDR3 length: 16 residues. With V trimmed by 5 bases and J by 5 bases, 11 bases remained unmatched. CDR1 and CDR2 (germline): SGHTA, FQGTGA. In DNA, the CDR3 is TGTGCCAGCAGCCAACAAGGACTAGCGCATGGAGATACGCAGTATTTT. Protein product: CASSQQGLAHGDTQYF. The entire variable domain, with the rest obtained from reference TRBV7-3 and TRBJ2-3, is as follows: GAGVSQTPSNKVTEKGKYVELRCDPISGHTALYWYRQSLGQGPEFLIYFQGTGAADDSGLPNDRFFAVRPEGSVSTLKIQRTERGDSAVYLCASSQQGLAHGDTQYFGPGTRLTVL.

Of note for this clone: Other DNA sequences in the sample encode the same CDR3. The chain employs TRBV18 and TRBJ1-6; D possibly corresponds to TRBD1 (5 bases). From germline, CDR1 is KGHSH and CDR2 LQKENI. The CDR3 has 16 amino acids. V shed 2 bases and J shed 6 bases, with 14 bases lying between them. This CDR3 is CASSPTGGIGNSPLHF. The DNA for the CDR3 is TGTGCCAGCTCACCAACCGGGGGAATCGGTAATTCACCCCTCCACTTT.

The chain carries TRBV9 and TRBJ1-3; possibly TRBD1 for D (5 bases). Germline lookup yields CDR1 SGDLS and CDR2 YYNGEE. The CDR3 has 16 amino acids. V was trimmed by 0 bases and J by 0 bases, leaving 10 bases between them. The CDR3 DNA follows: TGTGCCAGCAGCGTAGGGCGACAGTACTCTGGAAACACCATATATTTT. Protein product: CASSVGRQYSGNTIYF.

The chain uses TRBV12-2 and TRBJ2-1; the D segment call TRBD2 is taken from the table without a DNA check. TRBV12-2 is a known pseudogene. This CDR3 comprises 19 residues. CDR3 nucleotides: TGTGCAAGTCGCTTAGACGGGACTAGCGGGAGGCCCGACCACAATGAGCAGTTCTTC. Its translation is CASRLDGTSGRPDHNEQFF.

The chain recombines TRBV21-1 with TRBJ1-1. TRBV21-1 is designated a pseudogene. The CDR3 is 15 residues long. CDR3 sequence: CASPTLKFPDTEAFF. The CDR3 bases are TGTGCCAGCCCTACTCTTAAATTCCCTGACACTGAAGCTTTCTTT.

The V call is TRBV28, the J call TRBJ2-7; 13 bases map to TRBD2. Per germline, CDR1 MDHEN and CDR2 SYDVKM. V shed 1 base and J 2 bases; nucleotides not matched to a gene: 11. The CDR3 runs 19 residues. CDR3 nucleotide sequence: TGTGCCAGCAGTTTATTACCTTGGACTAGCGGGAGCCGAACCTACGAGCAGTACTTC. It specifies CASSLLPWTSGSRTYEQYF.

A single count supports this clone. The genes are TRBV7-2 and TRBJ2-3; no clear D. Germline lookup yields CDR1 SGHTA and CDR2 FQGNSA. This CDR3 is built from 10 residues. The V end was cut by 4 bases, the J end by 8 bases, with 4 bases between. DNA of the CDR3: TGTGCCAGCAGCTCTAGTACGCAGTATTTT. Amino acids: CASSSSTQYF. The variable domain in full, with the rest retrieved from reference TRBV7-2 and TRBJ2-3, is GAGVSQSPSNKVTEKGKDVELRCDPISGHTALYWYRQSLGQGLEFLIYFQGNSAPDKSGLPSDRFSAERTGGSVSTLTIQRTQQEDSAVYLCASSSSTQYFGPGTRLTVL.

The chain joins TRBV27 to TRBJ2-7; tentative D call: TRBD2 (6 bases). Between the trimmed V and J ends, which lost 6 bases and 7 bases, there was a span of 16 bases. The CDR3 is 13 residues long. From germline, CDR1 is MNHEY and CDR2 SMNVEV (reference sequence). Here the CDR3 reads CASSPRAGWEQYF. The DNA of the CDR3 is TGTGCCAGCAGCCCTAGGGCGGGGTGGGAGCAGTACTTC.

V usage is TRBV29-1 and J usage is TRBJ1-3; no firm D call. CDR1 SQVTM and CDR2 ANQGSEA come from the germline V gene. The V gene lost 0 bases and the J gene lost 0 bases, with 9 bases spanning the gap. There are 15 residues in the CDR3. CDR3 DNA sequence: TGCAGCGTTGAAGAGGCCGCCCCCTCTGGAAACACCATATATTTT. Protein sequence: CSVEEAAPSGNTIYF.

V gene TRBV19 combines with J gene TRBJ2-7; possible D gene TRBD1, 6 bases. Germline V gene data show CDR1 as LNHDA and CDR2 as SQIVND (reference sequence). Trimming removed 0 bases from V and 0 bases from J, with 9 bases in between. The CDR3 spans 15 residues. The CDR3 nucleotides are TGTGCCAGTAGTATAGAACAGGGCCTCTCCTACGAGCAGTACTTC. Protein product: CASSIEQGLSYEQYF.

The rearrangement links TRBV5-1 to TRBJ2-7, with 8 bases lining up with TRBD2. The CDR3 has 14 amino acids. Germline loops: CDR1 SGHRS, CDR2 YFSETQ. V was pared by 2 bases and J by 5 bases, with 6 bases of the junction left unmatched. The DNA of the CDR3 is TGCGCCAGCAGCTTTGATAGCGGGGTCGACGAGCAGTACTTC. It encodes CASSFDSGVDEQYF.

Concerning this clone: Relative to the germline gene, one junction end is altered; a read error may explain this. The rearrangement links TRBV5-1 to TRBJ2-1; TRBD1 might be the D (6 bases). The CDR3 loop spans 17 amino acids. Germline values: CDR1 SGHRS, CDR2 YFSETQ. CDR3 DNA sequence: TGCGCCAGCAGGTTGGACCCACAGGGCCCAGACGGCAATGAGCAGTTCTTC. Translating it yields CASRLDPQGPDGNEQFF. Full variable domain (outside the CDR3, taken from reference TRBV5-1 and TRBJ2-1): KAGVTQTPRYLIKTRGQQVTLSCSPISGHRSVSWYQQTPGQGLQFLFEYFSETQRNKGNFPGRFSGRQFSNSRSEMNVSTLELGDSALYLCASRLDPQGPDGNEQFFGPGTRLTVL.

V gene TRBV18 combines with J gene TRBJ2-7, with 11 bases aligning to TRBD1. Trimming removed 2 bases from V and 3 bases from J; junction bases left unmatched: 3. Germline V lookup: CDR1 KGHSH, CDR2 LQKENI. The CDR3 length is 15 residues. The CDR3 reads CASSPGGTGGYEQYF. The CDR3 DNA reads TGTGCCAGCTCACCAGGGGGGACAGGGGGCTACGAGCAGTACTTC. The full variable domain, its missing parts supplied by reference TRBV18 and TRBJ2-7, is NAGVMQNPRHLVRRRGQEARLRCSPMKGHSHVYWYRQLPEEGLKFMVYLQKENIIDESGMPKERFSAEFPKEGPSILRIQQVVRGDSAAYFCASSPGGTGGYEQYFGPGTRLTVT.

The chain employs TRBV7-2 and TRBJ2-5; maybe TRBD2 (5 bases). V lost 5 bases, J lost 3 bases, and 16 bases lay in between. This CDR3 contains 15 residues. The germline V gene encodes CDR1 SGHTA and CDR2 FQGNSA. As DNA, the CDR3 is TGTGCCAGCAGCCCCCAAACTAGGACCGAAGAGACCCAGTACTTC. Translation: CASSPQTRTEETQYF.